This T cell receptor beta chain was identified during a study of blood T cell repertoires in COVID-19. TCRdb keeps only in-frame clones here, not all; method: immunoSEQ multiplex PCR. The sample lists about 250,000 clones, approximately 85% occurring once. The sequenced sample consisted of peripheral blood. This clonotype was obtained from a woman aged 80 or over with COVID-19, enrolled during active disease.

The CDR3 protein is CATDNRYEQGNNSPLHF. Here the CDR3 DNA reads TGTGCCACCGACAACCGTTACGAACAGGGAAATAATTCACCCCTCCACTTT. V gene TRBV28 combines with J gene TRBJ1-6; TRBD1 is a possible D gene (6 bases). The CDR3 contains 17 residues. With 10 bases removed from V and 5 bases from J, the gap between germline ends came to 24 bases. Germline loops: CDR1 MDHEN, CDR2 SYDVKM.